Below are 12 T cell receptor beta chains sequenced from a single sample in a study of T cell responses to AZD1222 COVID-19 vaccine. TCRdb's copy holds only in-frame clones and misses some; the assay was immunoSEQ multiplex PCR. The table records some 130,000 clones, approximately 91% of them present only once. The source material was peripheral blood, sampled 28 days after the second AZD1222 dose. The receptors shown here come from an adult who received the AZD1222 COVID-19 vaccine.

The chain uses TRBV4-2 and TRBJ2-7; no firm D call. CDR3 length equals 12 residues. Looked up from germline, CDR1 is LGHNA and CDR2 is YNFKEQ. Trimming removed 0 bases at V and 6 bases at J, with 6 bases between. This chain's CDR3 is CASSQELGEQYF. The DNA for the CDR3 is TGTGCCAGCAGCCAAGAATTGGGCGAGCAGTACTTC.

This rearrangement joins TRBV12-3 or TRBV12-4 to TRBJ1-2; D not certain. The germline V and J ends were trimmed by 2 bases and 4 bases, with 8 bases remaining between them. This CDR3 has 13 residues. CDR3 sequence: CASSLPGTYGYTF. The CDR3 DNA reads as TGTGCCAGCAGTTTACCGGGTACCTATGGCTACACCTTC.

The V call is TRBV19, the J call TRBJ2-5; 14 bases line up with TRBD2. J lost 5 bases, V lost 6 bases, and 8 bases had no gene match. Germline V gives CDR1 LNHDA, CDR2 SQIVND (reference sequence). This CDR3 is 16 amino acids long. The chain's CDR3 is CASSAHGTSGSETQYF. The DNA of the CDR3 is TGTGCCAGTAGCGCCCACGGGACTAGCGGGAGTGAGACCCAGTACTTC.

The chain joins TRBV1 to TRBJ2-2. TRBV1 is deemed a pseudogene. The CDR3 has 15 residues. The CDR3 DNA reads TGCACCAGCAGCCAAGATGACGCGCTCGACGGGGAGCTGTTTTTT. It encodes CTSSQDDALDGELFF.

This chain uses TRBV9 with TRBJ2-1; TRBD1 agrees at 9 bases. The CDR3 is 15 amino acids. The germline CDR1 and CDR2 sequences are SGDLS and YYNGEE. Losses at the gene ends were 4 bases for V and 2 bases for J; bases not matched to a gene: 4. The CDR3 bases are TGTGCCAGCAGCCGGACAGGGGAGACCTACAATGAGCAGTTCTTC. Amino acid sequence: CASSRTGETYNEQFF.

V gene TRBV27 combines with J gene TRBJ2-1, with TRBD1 identical over 11 bases. The CDR3 totals 15 residues. The germline V gene has CDR1 MNHEY and CDR2 SMNVEV (reference sequence). V was pared by 8 bases and J by 7 bases, with 10 bases of the junction left unmatched. CDR3 sequence (DNA): TGTGCCAGCCGAGACGTGGGACAGGGGGAGAATGAGCAGTTCTTC. The encoded protein is CASRDVGQGENEQFF.

The chain joins TRBV7-9 to TRBJ2-1; TRBD1 matches at 10 bases. CDR3 length: 16 amino acids. From germline, CDR1 is SEHNR and CDR2 FQNEAQ (reference sequence). V lost 3 bases, J lost 7 bases, and 9 bases stayed unmatched. The chain's CDR3 is CASSFPRTGGLNEQFF. CDR3 DNA sequence: TGTGCCAGCAGCTTTCCTAGGACAGGGGGTTTGAATGAGCAGTTCTTC.

This clone was recorded once. The chain has TRBV28 and TRBJ1-1, with a weak D call TRBD1 (5 bases). V was cut by 6 bases and J by 4 bases, with 12 bases left in between. Germline loops: CDR1 MDHEN, CDR2 SYDVKM. The CDR3 sequence is 13 residues long. CDR3 in DNA: TGTGCCAGCAGAAACGCAGGGTCCACTGAAGCTTTCTTT. It yields the protein CASRNAGSTEAFF.

This CDR3 is CASEVSTDTQYF. CDR3 sequence (DNA): TGCGCCAGCGAGGTGAGCACAGATACGCAGTATTTT. The rearrangement joins TRBV5-1 to TRBJ2-3, with D uncertain. Trimming removed 7 bases at V and 0 bases at J, with 6 bases between. The CDR3 runs 12 residues. Germline V gives CDR1 SGHRS, CDR2 YFSETQ.

The V gene is TRBV6-2 or TRBV6-3, the J gene TRBJ2-2; no reliable D call. Germline V gene data show CDR1 as MNHEY and CDR2 as SVGEGT. Trimming removed 2 bases at V and 8 bases at J, with 12 bases between. The CDR3 sequence is 14 residues long. The DNA for the CDR3 is TGTGCCAGCAGTTACCCTCAGGAGTCTGGGGAGCTGTTTTTT. Encoded protein: CASSYPQESGELFF.

This sequence joins TRBV18 and TRBJ2-7; D tentatively fits TRBD1 or TRBD2 (5 bases each). The CDR3 extends over 15 amino acids. Germline V gene sequence: CDR1 KGHSH, CDR2 LQKENI. Trimming left V 3 bases short and J 2 bases short, with 14 bases between. The CDR3 coding sequence is TGTGCCAGCTCACCCCGAGCCTCGGGACCCTACGAGCAGTACTTC. It codes for CASSPRASGPYEQYF.

This chain connects TRBV28 to TRBJ1-1; D not resolved. This CDR3 comprises 14 residues. In germline, CDR1 is MDHEN, CDR2 SYDVKM. V was trimmed by 5 bases and J by 1 base, leaving 11 bases between them. The CDR3 DNA reads as TGTGCCAGCAGTGGCGGACCGGGGAACACTGAAGCTTTCTTT. This sequence encodes CASSGGPGNTEAFF.